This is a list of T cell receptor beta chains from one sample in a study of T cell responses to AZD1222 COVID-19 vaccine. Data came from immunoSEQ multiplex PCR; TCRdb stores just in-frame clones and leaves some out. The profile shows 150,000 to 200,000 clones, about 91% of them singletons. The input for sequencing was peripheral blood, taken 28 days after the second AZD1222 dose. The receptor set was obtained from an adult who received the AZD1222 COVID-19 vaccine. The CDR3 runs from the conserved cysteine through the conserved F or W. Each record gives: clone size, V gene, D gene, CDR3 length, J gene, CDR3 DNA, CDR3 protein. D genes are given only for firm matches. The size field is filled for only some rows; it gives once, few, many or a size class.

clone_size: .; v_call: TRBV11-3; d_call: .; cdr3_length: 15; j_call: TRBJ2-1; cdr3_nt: TGTGCCAGCAGCCTGGACTCGTTCTCCTACAATGAGCAGTTCTTC; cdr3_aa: CASSLDSFSYNEQFF
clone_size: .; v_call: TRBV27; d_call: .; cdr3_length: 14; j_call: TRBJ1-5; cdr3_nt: TGTGCCAGCAGTCACAGGGATAGCAATCAGCCCCAGCATTTT; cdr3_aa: CASSHRDSNQPQHF
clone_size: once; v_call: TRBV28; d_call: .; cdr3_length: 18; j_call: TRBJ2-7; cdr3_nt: TGTGCCAGCAGTCCTTCCGGCGGCTTTATACGGGAATCCTACGAGCAGTACTTC; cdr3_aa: CASSPSGGFIRESYEQYF
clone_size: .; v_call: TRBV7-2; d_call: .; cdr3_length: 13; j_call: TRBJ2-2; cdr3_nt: TGTGCCAGCAGCTTATACGCGACCGGGGAGCTGTTTTTT; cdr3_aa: CASSLYATGELFF
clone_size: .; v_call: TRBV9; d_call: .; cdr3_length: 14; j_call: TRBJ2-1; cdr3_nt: TGTGCCAGCAGCGTAGGTGAGGGGTACAATGAGCAGTTCTTC; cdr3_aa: CASSVGEGYNEQFF
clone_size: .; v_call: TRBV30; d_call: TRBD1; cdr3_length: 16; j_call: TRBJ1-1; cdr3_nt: TGTGCCTGGGCACCAGAGGCAGGGGGCTCTTACACTGAAGCTTTCTTT; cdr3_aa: CAWAPEAGGSYTEAFF
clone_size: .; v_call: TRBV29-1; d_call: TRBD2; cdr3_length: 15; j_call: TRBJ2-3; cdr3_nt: TGCAGCGTTGGACTAGCGGGGGGGCCTTGGGATACGCAGTATTTT; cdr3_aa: CSVGLAGGPWDTQYF
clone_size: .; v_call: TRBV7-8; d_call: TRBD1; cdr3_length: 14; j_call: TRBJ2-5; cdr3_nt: TGTGCCAGCAGCTTAGTCGCAGGGGGAGAGACCCAGTACTTC; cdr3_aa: CASSLVAGGETQYF
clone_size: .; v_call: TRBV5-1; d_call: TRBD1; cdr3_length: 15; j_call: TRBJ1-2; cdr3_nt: TGCGCCAGCAGCTTGACAGGGGGCAGAGGCTATGGCTACACCTTC; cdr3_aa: CASSLTGGRGYGYTF
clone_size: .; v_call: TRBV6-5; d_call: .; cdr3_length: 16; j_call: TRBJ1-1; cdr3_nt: TGTGCCAGCAGTTACGCCCCAAGAGCCCTCAACACTGAAGCTTTCTTT; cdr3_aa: CASSYAPRALNTEAFF
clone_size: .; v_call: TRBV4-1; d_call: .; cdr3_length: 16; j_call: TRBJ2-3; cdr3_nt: TGCGCCAGCAGCCAGGAGCCGGGGCGCGTGTCAGATACGCAGTATTTT; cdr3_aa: CASSQEPGRVSDTQYF
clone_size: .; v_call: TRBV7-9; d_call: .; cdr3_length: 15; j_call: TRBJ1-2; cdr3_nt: TGTGCCAGCAGCTTAGCGACCCCGGCAGAGGGTGGCTACACCTTC; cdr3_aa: CASSLATPAEGGYTF
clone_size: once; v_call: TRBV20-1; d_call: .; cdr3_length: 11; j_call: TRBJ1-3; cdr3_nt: TGCAGTGCTAGACCCGTTGACACCATATATTTT; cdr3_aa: CSARPVDTIYF
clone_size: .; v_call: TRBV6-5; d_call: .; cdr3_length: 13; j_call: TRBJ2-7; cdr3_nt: TGTGCCAGCACCTCCAGGGGAGGGGACGAGCAGTACTTC; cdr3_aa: CASTSRGGDEQYF
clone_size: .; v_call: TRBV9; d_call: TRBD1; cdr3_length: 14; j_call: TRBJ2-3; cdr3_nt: TGTGCCAGCAGCGGGGACAGGTTCACAGATACGCAGTATTTT; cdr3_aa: CASSGDRFTDTQYF
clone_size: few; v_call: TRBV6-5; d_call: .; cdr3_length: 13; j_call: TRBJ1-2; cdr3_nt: TGTGCCAGCAGCGCAAACAGTGGTTGGGGCTACACCTTC; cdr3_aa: CASSANSGWGYTF
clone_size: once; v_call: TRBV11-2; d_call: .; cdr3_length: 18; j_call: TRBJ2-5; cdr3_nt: TGTGCCAGCAGCTTAGCCCGCTCGCCCCTATCCCAGCAAGAGACCCAGTACTTC; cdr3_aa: CASSLARSPLSQQETQYF
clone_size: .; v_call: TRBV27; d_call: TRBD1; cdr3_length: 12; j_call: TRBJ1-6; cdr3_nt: TGTGCCAGCAGTTTGGACAGGCGGGCCCTCCACTTT; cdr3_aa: CASSLDRRALHF
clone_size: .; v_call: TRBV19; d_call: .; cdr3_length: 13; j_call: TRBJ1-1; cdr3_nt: TGTGCCAGTAGTACGGACCTGAACACTGAAGCTTTCTTT; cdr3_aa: CASSTDLNTEAFF
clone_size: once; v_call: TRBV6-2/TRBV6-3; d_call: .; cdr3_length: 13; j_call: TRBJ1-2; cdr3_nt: TGTGCCAGCAGCAACGGGGGGGGTGGTGGCTACACCTTC; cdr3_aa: CASSNGGGGGYTF